These 29 T cell receptor beta chains share one sample of origin, sequenced in a study of blood T cells in healthy people across ages. Primers used in a second PCR of roughly 6 to 12 cycles were a sample-barcoded 5' primer and a J-beta primer mix. TCRdb called the 5' RACE reads again in MiXCR, with one record for every CDR3 protein. The data contain approximately 1.5 million distinct CDR3 sequences, 30% to 40% of them singletons. Material: blood. The source of these receptors is a woman younger than 45 in good health.

The V and J genes are TRBV4-2 and TRBJ2-3; D unclear. This CDR3 spans 17 amino acids. Germline V lookup: CDR1 LGHNA, CDR2 YNFKEQ. V lost 2 bases to trimming and J lost 6 bases, with 21 bases between them. The DNA of the CDR3 is TGTGCCAGCAGCCAACAAGAATGGGAACTTAGAACGGATACGCAGTATTTT. This sequence encodes CASSQQEWELRTDTQYF.

V is TRBV29-1 and J is TRBJ1-1, with TRBD1 identical over 12 bases. J lost 7 bases, V lost 5 bases, and 8 bases had no gene match. Per germline, CDR1 SQVTM and CDR2 ANQGSEA. The CDR3 runs 14 residues. CDR3 in amino acids: CSVSGTGGFSEAFF. CDR3 DNA: TGCAGCGTTTCTGGGACAGGGGGCTTTAGTGAAGCTTTCTTT.

The CDR3 loop reads CASSATSLANYGYTF. In DNA, the CDR3 is TGTGCCAGCAGCGCTACATCGCTAGCTAACTATGGCTACACCTTC. The rearrangement links TRBV9 to TRBJ1-2; D uncertain. V lost 3 bases and J lost 0, with 12 bases in between. CDR1 and CDR2 (germline): SGDLS, YYNGEE. This CDR3 has 15 residues.

With regard to this clonotype: Since a much larger clone is just one base distant, this may be a read error. The rearrangement joins TRBV4-1 to TRBJ2-5; tentatively, D is TRBD1 (6 bases). TRBJ2-7 explains the end of the DNA better; the J call may be wrong. Germline V gene sequence: CDR1 MGHRA, CDR2 YSYEKL. The CDR3 runs to 15 residues. CDR3 amino acids: CASSQDLTGKGEQYF. For the CDR3, the DNA is TGCGCCAGCAGCCAGGACCTGACAGGCAAGGGCGAGCAGTACTTC.

This clonotype was counted between two and nine times. V and J are TRBV27 and TRBJ1-6, with D possibly TRBD1 on 6 matching bases. The CDR3 consists of 13 residues. CDR1 is MNHEY and CDR2 is SMNVEV in the germline V gene (reference sequence). The V and J ends lost 4 bases and 7 bases respectively, with 8 bases between them. CDR3 sequence (DNA): TGTGCCAGCAGTTCTACAGGGAATTCACCCCTCCACTTT. Translation: CASSSTGNSPLHF.

The rearrangement joins TRBV28 to TRBJ1-1, with D unclear. Germline V gene sequence: CDR1 MDHEN, CDR2 SYDVKM. The CDR3 runs to 14 residues. The V end lost 4 bases, the J end lost 4 bases, and 13 bases lay between the germline ends. The CDR3, as DNA: TGTGCCAGCAGTTACGTTGTCTCCGGCACTGAAGCTTTCTTT. Protein sequence: CASSYVVSGTEAFF.

J is TRBJ1-2 and V is TRBV24-1; a weak D match, TRBD1 (5 bases). Germline V gives CDR1 KGHDR, CDR2 SFDVKD. V lost 4 bases and J lost 4, with 12 bases in between. The CDR3 is 14 amino acids. CDR3 DNA sequence: TGTGCCACCAGTGACCCGGACAAGGGCTATGGCTACACCTTC. Amino acid sequence: CATSDPDKGYGYTF.

V usage is TRBV5-1 and J usage is TRBJ2-7; the D is unclear. The CDR3 spans 16 residues. Per the germline V gene, CDR1 is SGHRS and CDR2 is YFSETQ. V lost 0 bases to trimming and J lost 0 bases, with 13 bases between them. The CDR3 DNA sequence: TGCGCCAGCAGCTTGGCCGTAGCTGGCCTCTCCTACGAGCAGTACTTC. It encodes CASSLAVAGLSYEQYF.

This sequence joins TRBV6-5 and TRBJ2-5; perhaps D is TRBD1 or TRBD2 (6 bases each). V gave up 6 bases and J gave up 1 base, with 15 bases separating them. Germline loops: CDR1 MNHEY, CDR2 SVGAGI. The CDR3 is 15 residues long. This CDR3 reads CASSPVTGAQETQYF. The CDR3 bases are TGTGCCAGCAGCCCGGTTACGGGGGCCCAAGAGACCCAGTACTTC.

The chain uses TRBV20-1 and TRBJ1-5; maybe TRBD1 (6 bases). Between the trimmed V and J ends, which lost 0 bases and 0 bases, there was a span of 15 bases. CDR1 is DFQATT, CDR2 SNEGSKA, per germline (reference sequence). The CDR3 covers 17 residues. This chain's CDR3 is CSARDGATGYSNQPQHF. The CDR3 DNA is TGCAGTGCTAGAGATGGAGCGACAGGCTATAGCAATCAGCCCCAGCATTTT.

A word on this clonotype: This may be a read error: a much more frequent sequence differs by one nucleotide. The chain uses TRBV29-1 and TRBJ2-5, with D unresolved. V lost 4 bases and J lost 2, with 14 bases in between. CDR1 SQVTM and CDR2 ANQGSEA come from the germline V gene. The CDR3 is 14 amino acids. CDR3 sequence reads: CSVGDPAEQETQYF. CDR3 coding DNA: TGCAGCGTTGGAGATCCGGCAGAACAAGAGACCCAGTACTTC.

This clonotype came up once. The genes are TRBV7-3 and TRBJ2-1; 8 bases agree with TRBD1. CDR3 length equals 17 residues. With V trimmed by 5 bases and J by 13 bases, 22 bases remained unmatched. From germline, CDR1 is SGHTA and CDR2 FQGTGA. Here the CDR3 reads CASSIKIRQGPKETQFF. In DNA, the CDR3 is TGTGCCAGCAGCATCAAAATACGACAGGGGCCCAAAGAGACCCAGTTCTTC.

This clonotype has more than one count but fewer than ten. The V call is TRBV13, the J call TRBJ1-4, with 7 bases that match TRBD1. The J segment lost 7 bases and the V segment lost 5 bases, leaving 10 bases of the junction unmatched. The CDR3 extends over 15 amino acids. Germline V gives CDR1 PRHDT, CDR2 FYEKMQ (reference sequence). CDR3 loop: CASSAQGEVGEKLFF. CDR3 DNA sequence: TGTGCCAGCAGCGCTCAGGGGGAAGTAGGTGAAAAACTGTTTTTT.

This clonotype was recorded at least ten times. This chain joins TRBV12-3 or TRBV12-4 and TRBJ1-2; no clear D. The CDR3 has 12 amino acids. Trimming stripped 6 bases from V and 3 bases from J, with 8 bases between. CDR3 nucleotides: TGTGCCAGCAGCTTGAGGGACTATGGCTACACCTTC. Translated: CASSLRDYGYTF.

The gene calls are TRBV3-1 and TRBJ2-7; 8 nucleotides match TRBD1. V was clipped by 1 base and J by 6 bases; unmatched bases: 5. CDR3 length equals 14 residues. The germline V gene has CDR1 LGHDT and CDR2 YNNKEL (reference sequence). CDR3: CASSQVQGASEQYF. The CDR3 nucleotides are TGTGCCAGCAGCCAAGTTCAGGGGGCGAGCGAGCAGTACTTC.

This clonotype was seen more than once but under ten times. A much larger clone differs from this one at a single base, so this may be a read error. The rearrangement joins TRBV2 to TRBJ2-3; 9 bases match TRBD2. With 6 bases clipped from V and 1 base from J, the junction kept 2 bases outside the gene matches. This CDR3 has 14 amino acids. CDR1 is SNHLY and CDR2 is FYNNEI in the germline V gene. Here the CDR3 reads CASRVAGGTDTQYF. CDR3 DNA: TGTGCCAGCAGGGTAGCGGGGGGCACAGATACGCAGTATTTT.

The chain's CDR3 is CTVEGQGAQGNSPLHF. CDR3 nucleotides: TGCACCGTAGAGGGACAGGGGGCGCAGGGTAATTCACCCCTCCACTTT. The chain is built from TRBV20-1 and TRBJ1-6; TRBD1 matches at 12 bases. The germline V gene has CDR1 DFQATT and CDR2 SNEGSKA (reference sequence). This CDR3 is 16 amino acids long.

The chain couples TRBV29-1 to TRBJ1-1; 7 nucleotides line up with TRBD1. V gave up 4 bases and J gave up 1 base; unmatched junction bases: 6. Per germline, CDR1 SQVTM and CDR2 ANQGSEA. This CDR3 is built from 14 residues. The CDR3 here is CSVGDSFGNTEAFF. The CDR3 DNA reads as TGCAGCGTTGGGGACAGTTTCGGGAACACTGAAGCTTTCTTT.

A word on this clonotype: Because the CDR3 is missing its conserved closing phenylalanine or tryptophan, this is likely a read error. The chain has TRBV9 and TRBJ2-3; TRBD1 matches at 9 bases. This CDR3 has 16 amino acids. Germline-derived CDR1 and CDR2 are SGDLS and YYNGEE. The chain's CDR3 is CASSGPGTGNTETQYC. CDR3 DNA sequence: TGTGCCAGCAGCGGACCCGGGACAGGGAACACAGAGACGCAGTATTGT.

CDR3 sequence reads: CASSQEPGTSEAFF. CDR3 bases: TGTGCCAGCAGCCAAGAGCCGGGGACTTCTGAAGCTTTCTTT. The gene calls are TRBV3-1 and TRBJ1-1; possible D gene TRBD1, 5 bases. V lost 0 bases, J lost 6 bases, and 11 bases lay in between. Per germline, CDR1 LGHDT and CDR2 YNNKEL (reference sequence). This CDR3 is 14 amino acids long.

The chain recombines TRBV12-3 or TRBV12-4 with TRBJ2-1, with D unresolved. The CDR3 loop spans 13 amino acids. Trimming took 3 bases from V and 8 from J, leaving 11 bases between them. In DNA form, the CDR3 reads TGTGCCAGCAGTTTGAACACTGCCGATGAGCAGTTCTTC. Its protein product is CASSLNTADEQFF.

This clonotype was seen a handful of times. The chain employs TRBV11-2 and TRBJ2-7, with D perhaps TRBD1 (6 bases). The CDR3 extends over 14 amino acids. Deletions cut 4 bases from V and 6 bases from J, with 16 bases between. Germline CDR1 reads SGHAT; CDR2 reads FQNNGV. In nucleotides, the CDR3 is TGTGCCAGCAGCTCTAGGACAGAACGAAGCGAGCAGTACTTC. Its translation: CASSSRTERSEQYF.

This chain's CDR3 is CASSWASGVETQYF. CDR3 DNA sequence: TGCGCCAGCAGCTGGGCTTCAGGGGTAGAGACCCAGTACTTC. This chain links TRBV5-1 with TRBJ2-5; tentatively, D is TRBD1 (6 bases). The germline V gene encodes CDR1 SGHRS and CDR2 YFSETQ. The CDR3 is made up of 14 amino acids. V shed 3 bases and J shed 4 bases, with 13 bases lying between them.

A note on this clonotype: Just one base apart from a much larger clone, this may be a read error. This chain links TRBV20-1 with TRBJ2-3, with D tentatively TRBD1 or TRBD2 (5 bases each). Trimming removed 5 bases at V and 6 bases at J, with 24 bases between. The germline V gene encodes CDR1 DFQATT and CDR2 SNEGSKA (reference sequence). The CDR3 sequence is 16 residues long. The CDR3 reads CSAQSVGTGGADTQYF. For the CDR3, the DNA is TGCAGTGCTCAGTCTGTCGGGACCGGCGGAGCTGATACGCAGTATTTT.

This clonotype was seen more than once but under ten times. The chain joins TRBV4-1 to TRBJ2-2, with D possibly being TRBD1 or TRBD2 (5 bases each). Germline CDR1 is MGHRA and CDR2 is YSYEKL. V was shortened by 10 bases and J by 7 bases, with 19 bases between the two germline ends. The CDR3 covers 14 residues. The CDR3 DNA follows: TGCGCCACCACGGAGGCCCAGGGCTTCGGGGAGCTGTTTTTT. Residues: CATTEAQGFGELFF.

Written as DNA, the CDR3 is TGTGCCAGCAGCTTAGCTAGCGGGAGGGATAGCAATGAGCAGTTCTTC. It translates to CASSLASGRDSNEQFF. The V call is TRBV7-8, the J call TRBJ2-1; 11 nucleotides agree with TRBD2. The CDR3 sequence is 16 residues long. The V gene's germline CDR1 is SGHVS and CDR2 FQNEAQ. Trimming took 0 bases from V and 6 from J; bases not matched to a gene: 4.

This chain connects TRBV20-1 to TRBJ2-4, with TRBD2 identical over 13 bases. The CDR3 is 15 residues long. CDR1 and CDR2 (germline): DFQATT, SNEGSKA (reference sequence). V lost 6 bases, J lost 2 bases, and 4 bases stayed unmatched. CDR3 in amino acids: CSAEGLAGTKNIQYF. The CDR3 region has the DNA TGCAGTGCCGAGGGACTAGCGGGAACCAAAAACATTCAGTACTTC.

This chain joins TRBV24-1 and TRBJ2-7; 8 bases are a match to TRBD1. There are 16 residues in the CDR3. Per germline, CDR1 KGHDR and CDR2 SFDVKD. Trimming at V came to 2 bases and at J to 6 bases, leaving 11 bases not matched to a gene. The CDR3 region is CATSDSNRGYSGEQYF. The CDR3 DNA is TGTGCCACCAGTGATTCTAACAGGGGGTATTCGGGCGAGCAGTACTTC.

The genes are TRBV28 and TRBJ1-2; 7 bases are shared with TRBD1. This CDR3 has 12 residues. Germline assignment: CDR1 MDHEN and CDR2 SYDVKM. V trimming: 8 bases; J trimming: 4 bases; junction bases outside the gene matches: 4. CDR3 DNA: TGTGCCAGCTATACAGGGGCCTATGGCTACACCTTC. Encoded protein: CASYTGAYGYTF.